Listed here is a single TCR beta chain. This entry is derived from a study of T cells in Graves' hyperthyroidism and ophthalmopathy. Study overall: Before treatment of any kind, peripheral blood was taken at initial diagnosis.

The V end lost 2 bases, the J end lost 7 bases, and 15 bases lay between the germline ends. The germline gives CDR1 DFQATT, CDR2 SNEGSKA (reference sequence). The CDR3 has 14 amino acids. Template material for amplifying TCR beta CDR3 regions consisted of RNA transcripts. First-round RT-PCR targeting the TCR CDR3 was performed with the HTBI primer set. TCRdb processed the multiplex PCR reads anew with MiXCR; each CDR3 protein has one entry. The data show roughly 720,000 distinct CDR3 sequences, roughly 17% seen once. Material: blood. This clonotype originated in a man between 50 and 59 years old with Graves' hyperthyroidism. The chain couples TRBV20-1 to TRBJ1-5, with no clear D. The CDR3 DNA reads TGCAGTGCTAGACCCTTTACAACGGGGCAGCCCCAGCATTTT. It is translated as CSARPFTTGQPQHF.